A single sample is the source of the 12 T cell receptor beta chains below, sequenced in a study of OX40 agonist ivuxolimab in advanced cancers. Method: immunoSEQ multiplex PCR; TCRdb's copy keeps in-frame clones and lacks some. Of some 39,000 clones listed, about 87% were seen once; the top ten hold about 6%. Material: CD4+ or CD8+ T cells sorted from blood, obtained in a trial of the OX40 agonist ivuxolimab. The source of these receptors is an adult with an advanced solid tumor such as melanoma, head and neck, liver or kidney cancer.

The chain links TRBV5-1 to TRBJ2-3, with unresolved D. V lost 2 bases to trimming and J lost 0 bases, with 10 bases between them. There are 15 residues in the CDR3. CDR1 is SGHRS and CDR2 is YFSETQ in the germline V gene. The CDR3 loop reads CASSFTRASTDTQYF. The DNA of the CDR3 is TGCGCCAGCAGCTTCACACGGGCTAGCACAGATACGCAGTATTTT.

The chain carries TRBV7-9 and TRBJ1-1; no definite D call. Trimming shortened V by 5 bases and J by 0 bases, and 10 bases separated the two germline ends. This CDR3 is 14 amino acids long. Germline-derived CDR1 and CDR2 are SEHNR and FQNEAQ (reference sequence). CDR3 coding DNA: TGTGCCAGCAGCGCCGACACCTTGAACACTGAAGCTTTCTTT. This sequence encodes CASSADTLNTEAFF.

The gene calls are TRBV19 and TRBJ2-5, with TRBD2 identical over 7 bases. The V and J ends lost 4 bases and 2 bases, in that order; junction bases with no gene match: 10. CDR1 is LNHDA, CDR2 SQIVND, per germline (reference sequence). The CDR3 extends over 16 amino acids. The CDR3 bases are TGTGCCAGTAGTAAGGAGCGGGGCCCAATTCAAGAGACCCAGTACTTC. Protein product: CASSKERGPIQETQYF. The whole variable domain, remainder taken from reference TRBV19 and TRBJ2-5, is DGGITQSPKYLFRKEGQNVTLSCEQNLNHDAMYWYRQDPGQGLRLIYYSQIVNDFQKGDIAEGYSVSREKKESFPLTVTSAQKNPTAFYLCASSKERGPIQETQYFGPGTRLLVL.

The rearrangement joins TRBV2 to TRBJ2-6; D may be TRBD1 (7 bases). The CDR3 length is 19 residues. Per the germline V gene, CDR1 is SNHLY and CDR2 is FYNNEI. Trimming pared 6 bases from V and 1 base from J, leaving 22 bases between. DNA for the CDR3: TGTGCCAGCAGGCGGGACAGAAGGGACTTAGGGTCTGGGGCCAACGTCCTGACTTTC. It specifies CASRRDRRDLGSGANVLTF.

For this clone: One end of the junction does not line up with germline, which may come from a read error. This chain connects TRBV6-1 to TRBJ2-7; 8 bases line up with TRBD2. CDR1 MNHNS and CDR2 SASEGT come from the germline V gene. This CDR3 has 14 residues. The CDR3 is CASSEMSTSAESGF. The CDR3 DNA reads as TGTGCCAGCAGTGAAATGTCGACTAGCGCGGAAAGTGGCTTC.

The J gene is TRBJ2-1, the V gene TRBV19; possibly TRBD2 for D (6 bases). CDR3 length equals 13 residues. Trimming took 3 bases from V and 7 from J, leaving 10 bases between them. Germline CDR1 LNHDA, CDR2 SQIVND (reference sequence). CDR3 sequence (DNA): TGTGCCAGTAGTATCGGGACTTGGAATGAGCAGTTCTTC. Amino acids: CASSIGTWNEQFF. Complete variable domain (other parts from reference TRBV19 and TRBJ2-1): DGGITQSPKYLFRKEGQNVTLSCEQNLNHDAMYWYRQDPGQGLRLIYYSQIVNDFQKGDIAEGYSVSREKKESFPLTVTSAQKNPTAFYLCASSIGTWNEQFFGPGTRLTVL.

V and J are TRBV25-1 and TRBJ2-3, with 10 bases aligning to TRBD2. With 8 bases clipped from V and 3 bases from J, the junction kept 8 bases outside the gene matches. CDR1 is MGHDK, CDR2 SYGVNS, per germline. This CDR3 is built from 15 residues. CDR3 sequence reads: CASAPTSGRTDTQYF. The CDR3 nucleotides read TGTGCCAGCGCCCCGACTAGCGGGCGGACAGATACGCAGTATTTT.

This clone has just one count. The chain combines TRBV7-6 with TRBJ2-1, with D possibly matching TRBD2 (6 bases). Germline values: CDR1 SGHVS, CDR2 FNYEAQ. V dropped 8 bases and J dropped 1 base, with 9 bases sitting between them. This CDR3 region has 13 residues. The CDR3 reads CASGRGSYNEQFF. In nucleotides, the CDR3 is TGTGCCAGCGGGCGGGGTTCCTACAATGAGCAGTTCTTC.

CDR3 in DNA: TGTGCCAGCATGACAGGGGTCCCTATCGGCGGCTACACCTTC. Translation gives CASMTGVPIGGYTF. This chain links TRBV28 with TRBJ1-2, with 8 nucleotides matching TRBD1. Germline V gene sequence: CDR1 MDHEN, CDR2 SYDVKM. V gave up 7 bases and J gave up 8 bases; unmatched junction bases: 12. The CDR3 is made up of 14 amino acids.

The chain carries TRBV7-9 and TRBJ2-7; TRBD2 matches at 11 bases. The CDR3 consists of 15 residues. The J segment lost 5 bases and the V segment lost 6 bases, leaving 9 bases of the junction unmatched. The germline CDR1 and CDR2 sequences are SEHNR and FQNEAQ (reference sequence). Here the CDR3 DNA reads TGTGCCAGCAGGAACATAGCGGGAGGGAAGGACGAGCAGTACTTC. It specifies CASRNIAGGKDEQYF.

This clone is a singleton in its sample. The chain joins TRBV28 to TRBJ2-7; no clear D. Trimming stripped 5 bases from V and 2 bases from J, with 4 bases between. Germline CDR1 is MDHEN and CDR2 is SYDVKM. The CDR3 sequence is 11 residues long. The DNA of the CDR3 is TGTGCCAGCAGTCGAGCCTACGAGCAGTACTTC. As protein: CASSRAYEQYF.

The rearrangement uses TRBV18 and TRBJ2-7; the match to TRBD1 covers 7 bases. CDR3 size: 14 residues. Trimming cost V 5 bases and J 7 bases; bases outside gene matches: 11. Germline V gene lookup returns CDR1 KGHSH and CDR2 LQKENI. CDR3 coding DNA: TGTGCCAGCTCAAGACAGGGTAATACCAGGGAGCAGTACTTC. This sequence encodes CASSRQGNTREQYF. The variable domain in full, completed from reference TRBV18 and TRBJ2-7, reads NAGVMQNPRHLVRRRGQEARLRCSPMKGHSHVYWYRQLPEEGLKFMVYLQKENIIDESGMPKERFSAEFPKEGPSILRIQQVVRGDSAAYFCASSRQGNTREQYFGPGTRLTVT.